This T cell receptor beta chain was retrieved from a study of T cells expressing NK-cell markers (dated by TCRdb to 2020 to 2022). The study in broad terms: TCR beta-chain repertoires were profiled in sorted CD3+CD56+NKG2C+, CD3+CD56+NKG2C- and CD3+CD56-NKG2C+ T-cell subsets from fewer than 10 donors. Seven of the eight sequenced donors were HCMV-seropositive and one was HCMV-seronegative. All eight donors whose samples were sequenced were randomly selected healthy volunteers, three of them men and five women. Sequencing of the libraries produced 2 x 150 bp reads on Illumina HiSeq 2000/2500, MiSeq or NextSeq.

HCMV serostatus was determined by detecting HCMV-specific IgG in serum with a commercial ELISA kit. Peripheral blood mononuclear cells were isolated from blood by Ficoll density gradient centrifugation. Concerning this clonotype itself: Its antigen is unknown.

Paper-wide results and their limitations: Those dominant clonotypes were again the most abundant among CD3+CD56-NKG2C+ cells in four donors, at about 28.3-65%. For five or six donors, the dominant CD3+CD56+NKG2C+ clonotypes were among the top 10 CD8+ clonotypes and accounted for about 1.0-7.0% of CD8+ T cells. It remained unclear whether the expanded NKG2C-expressing T cell clones were specific for HCMV antigens.

The reads were generated on an Illumina HiSeq 2000. TCR beta cDNA libraries were made by 5'RACE template switching that added a universal primer site and unique molecular identifiers. Synthesis of cDNA was primed from the TCR beta constant segment and was followed by two consecutive PCR amplification steps. The study's processing was this. MIGEC handled demultiplexing of the reads and grouping by UMI, while MiTCR was used to assemble and quantify clonotypes. To exclude erroneous sequences, any TCR cDNA sequence not supported by at least two reads was discarded. The tcR package was used for downstream repertoire analysis, and clonotypes were matched between fractions using CDR3 nucleotide sequence together with V segment. VDJmatch was used to annotate antigen specificity against VDJdb, with one amino acid substitution in CDR3 permitted. The reads were reprocessed in TCRdb, with one entry per CDR3 protein sequence and no accompanying DNA. What appears here as the V and J calls and clone size reflects TCRdb's work, not the paper's. For this sample, the table gives approximately 150,000 distinct CDR3 sequences. The top ten clonotypes cover about 18% of the sample.

The CDR3 has 14 amino acids, counting the end cysteine and phenylalanine. DNA for this receptor is not on file. CDR1 and CDR2, per the germline V gene, are SGHRS and YFSETQ. Sequenced input: blood T cells: a sorted CD56 or NKG2C T cell subset, CD4+ or CD8+ T cells, or bulk PBMC T cells (not recorded which). This clonotype was sampled from a woman between 18 and 69 years old in good health. Recombination joined TRBV5-1 with TRBJ1-1; the TCRdb call, TRBD1, lacks DNA for checking. The CDR3 is CASSSGEGFTEAFF. When the CDR3 is completed using the reference TRBV5-1 and TRBJ1-1 genes on either side, the full variable domain is KAGVTQTPRYLIKTRGQQVTLSCSPISGHRSVSWYQQTPGQGLQFLFEYFSETQRNKGNFPGRFSGRQFSNSRSEMNVSTLELGDSALYLCASSSGEGFTEAFFGQGTRLTVV.